This TCR beta chain was identified in a study of shared clonotypes between healthy human individuals. The CDR3 totals 16 residues. V was pared by 2 bases and J by 3 bases, with 17 bases between. CDR1 SGHDT and CDR2 YYEEEE come from the germline V gene. Generated by immunoSEQ multiplex PCR, the TCRdb table keeps only in-frame clones and is missing some. This sample has around 2,000,000 clones; about 95% occur once, and the top ten carry 1.2%. Naive CD8 isolation took CD45RO-negative cells positively selected for CCR7 and excluded terminally differentiated effector memory CD45RA+ cells. This receptor was taken from a man between 18 and 29 years old in good health. Sequenced sample: naive CD8+ T cells sorted from blood. The V gene is TRBV5-6, the J gene TRBJ1-1; no clear D. The CDR3 here is CASSLPGLSRDTEAFF. The CDR3 nucleotides read TGTGCCAGCAGCTTACCGGGCCTCTCTCGGGACACTGAAGCTTTCTTT.